These 24 T cell receptor beta chains originate from one sample sequenced in a study of cytomegalovirus exposure and HLA in healthy donors. The PCR used 60 Vbeta and 13 Jbeta primers. The repertoire was sequenced with immunoSEQ multiplex PCR; TCRdb's copy has only in-frame clones and lacks some. Altogether 140,000 to 150,000 clones are present, under 90% being singletons, with the ten largest covering roughly 4.8%. Source material: PBMCs. Receptors were obtained from a man aged 35 to 55 in good health and CMV-seronegative.

The chain joins TRBV7-2 to TRBJ1-4, with D perhaps TRBD1 (5 bases). The germline CDR1 and CDR2 sequences are SGHTA and FQGNSA. V was cut by 2 bases and J by 8 bases, with 15 bases left in between. CDR3 length: 15 amino acids. CDR3: CASSLSTDKGEKLFF. The CDR3 DNA is TGTGCCAGCAGCTTAAGTACGGACAAGGGGGAAAAACTGTTTTTT.

V is TRBV14 and J is TRBJ1-2, with 7 bases identical to TRBD1. Trimming at V came to 5 bases and at J to 8 bases, leaving 11 bases not matched to a gene. The CDR3 extends over 14 amino acids. Germline assignment: CDR1 SGHDN and CDR2 FVKESK. DNA for the CDR3: TGTGCCAGCAGCTCCGGGACAGTCCACTTAGGCTACACCTTC. The encoded protein is CASSSGTVHLGYTF.

This clone was counted a few times. The chain combines TRBV11-2 with TRBJ1-5; D might be TRBD1 (5 bases). V shed 1 base and J shed 2 bases, with 21 bases lying between them. This CDR3 has 19 residues. Germline V gene sequence: CDR1 SGHAT, CDR2 FQNNGV. The CDR3 here is CASSLGQQLVSRGNQPQHF. DNA of the CDR3: TGTGCCAGCAGCTTAGGACAGCAACTCGTTAGTAGAGGCAATCAGCCCCAGCATTTT.

The rearrangement joins TRBV7-9 to TRBJ2-1; TRBD1 might be the D (6 bases). V lost 5 bases and J 8 bases, leaving 13 bases between the germline ends. There are 13 residues in the CDR3. Germline loops: CDR1 SEHNR, CDR2 FQNEAQ (reference sequence). CDR3 DNA sequence: TGTGCCAGCAGCCAGCCAGGGGAGTATGAGCAGTTCTTC. Translating gives CASSQPGEYEQFF.

The CDR3 loop is CASSTDKGRPDTQYF. CDR3 in DNA: TGTGCCAGTAGTACAGATAAAGGGAGGCCAGATACGCAGTATTTT. The J gene is TRBJ2-3, the V gene TRBV19; tentative D call: TRBD2 (6 bases). Germline-derived CDR1 and CDR2 are LNHDA and SQIVND (reference sequence). There are 15 residues in the CDR3. V was cut by 4 bases and J by 4 bases, with 15 bases left in between.

Here the CDR3 reads CASSSGYEQYF. CDR3 in DNA: TGTGCCAGTAGTTCAGGCTACGAGCAGTACTTC. The chain carries TRBV19 and TRBJ2-7; D unclear. V was cut by 5 bases and J by 3 bases, with 5 bases left in between. The germline V gene has CDR1 LNHDA and CDR2 SQIVND (reference sequence). The CDR3 is 11 amino acids. Based on the CDR3 plus reference TRBV19 and TRBJ2-7, the full variable domain is DGGITQSPKYLFRKEGQNVTLSCEQNLNHDAMYWYRQDPGQGLRLIYYSQIVNDFQKGDIAEGYSVSREKKESFPLTVTSAQKNPTAFYLCASSSGYEQYFGPGTRLTVT.

Written as DNA, the CDR3 is TGTGCCAGCAGTGAAAGGCGGGGGGCCCTAGCCAAAAACATTCAGTACTTC. Translated: CASSERRGALAKNIQYF. The genes are TRBV2 and TRBJ2-4; 8 positions agree with TRBD2. Germline V CDR1 and CDR2: SNHLY, FYNNEI. The CDR3 length is 17 residues. After removal of 2 bases from V and 0 bases from J, the junction contained 6 bases not matched to a gene.

J is TRBJ1-6 and V is TRBV30; tentative D call: TRBD1 (6 bases). V gave up 5 bases and J gave up 1 base, with 18 bases separating them. This CDR3 comprises 17 residues. Germline CDR1 and CDR2: GTSNPN and SVGIG (reference sequence). The CDR3 nucleotides are TGTGCCTGGGGCAAAGTTAGGGGGTTTTCCTATAATTCACCCCTCCACTTT. It translates to CAWGKVRGFSYNSPLHF.

The chain uses TRBV5-6 and TRBJ1-1; tentatively, D is TRBD1 (6 bases). The CDR3 consists of 15 residues. Germline V gene lookup returns CDR1 SGHDT and CDR2 YYEEEE. Deletions cut 2 bases from V and 1 base from J, with 12 bases between. The CDR3 bases are TGTGCCAGCAGCTTTGGGGCACAGGGGAACACTGAAGCTTTCTTT. Its protein product is CASSFGAQGNTEAFF.

The CDR3 is CASSEARGSQPQHF. Written as DNA, the CDR3 is TGTGCCAGCAGTGAAGCGCGCGGGAGTCAGCCCCAGCATTTT. This chain links TRBV2 with TRBJ1-5; no clear D. The CDR3 contains 14 residues. V was trimmed by 0 bases and J by 6 bases, leaving 9 bases between them. Germline V lookup: CDR1 SNHLY, CDR2 FYNNEI.

The rearrangement joins TRBV7-9 to TRBJ1-2; a weak D match, TRBD1 (6 bases). The germline V gene has CDR1 SEHNR and CDR2 FQNEAQ (reference sequence). Deletions cut 5 bases from V and 6 bases from J, with 19 bases between. The CDR3 sequence is 15 residues long. DNA for the CDR3: TGTGCCAGCAGCAACCAACAGGGAAAATATAATGGCTACACCTTC. It encodes CASSNQQGKYNGYTF.

V usage is TRBV27 and J usage is TRBJ1-4; TRBD1 matches 9 bases. Per germline, CDR1 MNHEY and CDR2 SMNVEV (reference sequence). Losses at the gene ends were 6 bases for V and 8 bases for J; bases not matched to a gene: 16. The CDR3 consists of 17 residues. The CDR3 region has the DNA TGTGCCAGCAGATTTTGGCGCCCCGGGACAGGGCAAGAAAAACTGTTTTTT. Residues: CASRFWRPGTGQEKLFF. Full variable domain (rest looked up from reference TRBV27 and TRBJ1-4): EAQVTQNPRYLITVTGKKLTVTCSQNMNHEYMSWYRQDPGLGLRQIYYSMNVEVTDKGDVPEGYKVSRKEKRNFPLILESPSPNQTSLYFCASRFWRPGTGQEKLFFGSGTQLSVL.

As concerns this clone: Since no conserved phenylalanine or tryptophan closes the CDR3, a read error is the likely cause. No DNA is shown, since the ends of the CDR3 on it are uncertain; the CDR3 is the one TCRdb lists. V gene TRBV6-4 combines with J gene TRBJ1-3; whether TRBD1, the table's D call, matches the DNA was not checked. Termini included, the CDR3 measures 11 amino acids. CDR1 is MRHNA, CDR2 SNTAGT, per germline. CDR3 amino acids: CASSDSAGLGD.

The gene calls are TRBV7-2 and TRBJ1-5; D uncertain. The germline CDR1 and CDR2 sequences are SGHTA and FQGNSA. The CDR3 length is 13 residues. With 1 base removed from V and 5 bases from J, the gap between germline ends came to 6 bases. The CDR3 reads CASSLDRDQPQHF. Here the CDR3 DNA reads TGTGCCAGCAGCTTAGATCGCGATCAGCCCCAGCATTTT.

The V and J genes are TRBV11-2 and TRBJ2-5, with a weak D call TRBD1 (6 bases). Germline V gene data show CDR1 as SGHAT and CDR2 as FQNNGV. The CDR3 totals 15 residues. The germline V and J ends were trimmed by 5 bases and 5 bases, with 18 bases remaining between them. The CDR3 DNA reads as TGTGCCAGCAGCATCCCCCGGGCTCAGGGGGAGACCCAGTACTTC. This translates into CASSIPRAQGETQYF.

The genes are TRBV7-6 and TRBJ2-7, with D perhaps TRBD2 (6 bases). The ends were cut back, 3 bases at V and 4 bases at J, with 13 bases in the middle. Germline CDR1 SGHVS, CDR2 FNYEAQ. This CDR3 region has 14 residues. The CDR3 DNA reads as TGTGCCAGCAGCTTGGGGGGTGCGACTTACGAGCAGTACTTC. Its translation: CASSLGGATYEQYF.

This clone has just a few counts. The chain recombines TRBV6-6 with TRBJ2-3; TRBD1 is a possible D gene (6 bases). CDR3 length equals 15 residues. Between the trimmed V and J ends, which lost 10 bases and 2 bases, there was a span of 19 bases. Germline V gene sequence: CDR1 MNHNY, CDR2 SVGAGI (reference sequence). The CDR3 here is CAILDRLTDTDTQYF. CDR3 nucleotide sequence: TGTGCCATCCTAGACAGGCTTACTGACACAGATACGCAGTATTTT.

In its sample, this clone was seen a few times. CDR3 nucleotide sequence: TGTGCCAGCAGCGCTGACAGGGACTATGGCTACACCTTC. Protein product: CASSADRDYGYTF. This chain links TRBV6-5 with TRBJ1-2; the match to TRBD1 covers 7 bases. V lost 6 bases and J lost 3; bases outside the gene matches: 4. The CDR3 length is 13 residues. The germline V gene encodes CDR1 MNHEY and CDR2 SVGAGI.

This chain uses TRBV29-1 with TRBJ2-3; 10 bases line up with TRBD2. With 1 base clipped from V and 0 bases from J, the junction kept 4 bases outside the gene matches. Germline V gene sequence: CDR1 SQVTM, CDR2 ANQGSEA. The CDR3 consists of 16 residues. CDR3 in amino acids: CSVEGLTSGSTDTQYF. DNA for the CDR3: TGCAGCGTTGAAGGGTTGACTAGCGGGAGCACAGATACGCAGTATTTT.

This chain connects TRBV19 to TRBJ1-2; 7 nucleotides line up with TRBD1. Germline CDR1 reads LNHDA; CDR2 reads SQIVND (reference sequence). V shed 5 bases, J shed 0 bases, and the junction held 6 bases outside the gene matches. The CDR3 totals 15 residues. This CDR3 is CASSEQGRPNYGYTF. The DNA for the CDR3 is TGTGCCAGTAGTGAACAGGGGCGACCTAACTATGGCTACACCTTC.

The genes are TRBV10-2 and TRBJ2-5; maybe TRBD1 (6 bases). The V gene's germline CDR1 is WSHSY and CDR2 SAAADI. The CDR3 runs to 17 residues. Trimming pared 5 bases from V and 2 bases from J, leaving 21 bases between. CDR3 DNA: TGCGCCAGCAGTCAAATACCTACAGGGAATCGGCAAGAGACCCAGTACTTC. This sequence encodes CASSQIPTGNRQETQYF.

J is TRBJ2-6 and V is TRBV28, with 9 bases fitting TRBD1. The CDR3 sequence is 17 residues long. The ends lost 3 bases at V and 6 bases at J; junction bases unmatched: 9. Germline V lookup: CDR1 MDHEN, CDR2 SYDVKM. CDR3 DNA: TGTGCCAGCAGTTTCTCCGGGACAGGGAACGAGGCCAACGTCCTGACTTTC. This translates into CASSFSGTGNEANVLTF.

In this sample, this clone turned up a few times. This chain links TRBV28 with TRBJ1-3; 9 bases are a match to TRBD1. This CDR3 is built from 15 residues. Trimming at V came to 6 bases and at J to 4 bases, leaving 7 bases not matched to a gene. Germline values: CDR1 MDHEN, CDR2 SYDVKM. In DNA form, the CDR3 reads TGTGCCAGCAGGCCCCCCGGGACAGGGGGAAACACCATATATTTT. Its translation is CASRPPGTGGNTIYF.

This chain links TRBV7-2 with TRBJ2-7, with D possibly being TRBD2 (6 bases). V was cut by 3 bases and J by 0 bases, with 15 bases left in between. CDR3 length: 16 residues. Germline V gene data show CDR1 as SGHTA and CDR2 as FQGNSA. The CDR3: CASSFPQRRGSYEQYF. The CDR3 DNA reads TGTGCCAGCAGCTTTCCTCAGAGGAGGGGCTCCTACGAGCAGTACTTC.